Each of the 8 T cell receptor beta chains below was sequenced from the same sample in a study of T cell changes during pregnancy in multiple sclerosis. Only in-frame clones appear in the TCRdb table, and some are missing; sequencing was by immunoSEQ multiplex PCR. The table records about 49,000 clones, around 91% of them present only once. The input for sequencing was CD4+ T cells from peripheral blood mononuclear cells, taken in the second trimester of pregnancy. These receptor sequences come from a female donor in good health, enrolled as a control in a pregnancy study.

The chain couples TRBV18 to TRBJ2-2; TRBD1 aligns across 12 bases. The CDR3 is made up of 17 amino acids. The junction had 6 bases not matched to a gene; V was cut back by 0 bases and J by 7 bases. Germline CDR1 reads KGHSH; CDR2 reads LQKENI. The CDR3 nucleotides are TGTGCCAGCTCACCACCTTCCGGGACAGGGGGCATCGGGGAGCTGTTTTTT. It codes for CASSPPSGTGGIGELFF.

This sequence joins TRBV21-1 and TRBJ1-2. TRBV21-1 is described as a pseudogene. This CDR3 has 14 residues. Written as DNA, the CDR3 is TGTGCCAGCAGCAAACGGGAGGATTTTTATGGCTACACCTTC. This encodes CASSKREDFYGYTF.

The chain carries TRBV15 and TRBJ1-1; tentatively, D is TRBD1 (6 bases). Trimming took off 0 bases at V and 4 bases at J, with 12 bases between the two ends. Germline V lookup: CDR1 LNHNV, CDR2 YYDKDF (reference sequence). The length of the CDR3 is 15 residues. The CDR3 loop is CATSRDRGGFTEAFF. CDR3 sequence (DNA): TGTGCCACCAGCAGAGATAGAGGGGGATTCACTGAAGCTTTCTTT.

CDR3 region: CASSLGQANQPQHF. The CDR3 coding sequence is TGTGCCAGCAGCTTGGGACAGGCCAATCAGCCCCAGCATTTT. V is TRBV5-6 and J is TRBJ1-5; TRBD1 is a possible D gene (6 bases). CDR1 is SGHDT and CDR2 is YYEEEE in the germline V gene. The CDR3 has 14 amino acids. The V gene lost 0 bases and the J gene lost 3 bases, with 7 bases spanning the gap.

The J gene is TRBJ2-1, the V gene TRBV11-2; 8 bases are a match to TRBD1. V lost 6 bases, J lost 6 bases, and 10 bases stayed unmatched. Germline assignment: CDR1 SGHAT and CDR2 FQNNGV. The CDR3 is 15 residues long. The CDR3 protein is CASRPTGVKANEQFF. The CDR3 DNA is TGTGCCAGCAGACCGACAGGGGTGAAAGCCAATGAGCAGTTCTTC.

This chain joins TRBV29-1 and TRBJ1-2, with TRBD1 as a possible D gene (5 bases). Germline V gives CDR1 SQVTM, CDR2 ANQGSEA. V lost 2 bases to trimming and J lost 7 bases, with 8 bases between them. This CDR3 contains 11 residues. Written as DNA, the CDR3 is TGCAGCGTTGAAAGGGGCTCTGGCTACACCTTC. It is translated as CSVERGSGYTF.

The chain recombines TRBV23-1 with TRBJ2-7; 8 bases fit TRBD1. TRBV23-1 is known as an ORF, though its function is uncertain. The CDR3 spans 13 residues. The V and J ends lost 9 bases and 5 bases, in that order; junction bases with no gene match: 9. The DNA for the CDR3 is TGCGCCAGAGGACAGGGCCTTCCCCACGAGCAGTACTTC. Protein product: CARGQGLPHEQYF.

This clone appeared once. The rearrangement links TRBV30 to TRBJ2-7; TRBD2 matches at 7 bases. Trimming removed 1 base from V and 6 bases from J; junction bases left unmatched: 6. The CDR3 sequence is 13 residues long. CDR1 and CDR2 from the germline V gene are GTSNPN and SVGIG (reference sequence). The CDR3 DNA follows: TGTGCCTGGAGTGCGGAGCGGGGTTTCGAGCAGTACTTC. This codes for CAWSAERGFEQYF.